This TCR beta chain derives from a study of cytomegalovirus exposure and HLA in healthy donors. About this clone itself: The antigen remains unidentified.

Overall study results and limits: Several of the most significant clusters appeared linked to common viral pathogens, based on a later analysis. 87-base-pair reads could not separate some V segments, including TRBV6-2 and TRBV6-3.

PCR primers comprised 60 Vbeta and 13 Jbeta primers. Measured with immunoSEQ multiplex PCR; TCRdb has only the in-frame clones, and not every one. The sample contains over 150,000 clones, roughly 80% of which appear only once. Trimming stripped 0 bases from V and 4 bases from J, with 12 bases between. This CDR3 comprises 14 residues. Germline lookup yields CDR1 SQVTM and CDR2 ANQGSEA. The receptor's source is a male donor in good health and CMV-seronegative. This chain joins TRBV29-1 and TRBJ1-2, with a tentative D call TRBD1 (5 bases). Sequenced input: PBMCs. CDR3 sequence: CSVEDETVLYGYTF. The CDR3 DNA reads as TGCAGCGTTGAAGATGAGACAGTCCTCTATGGCTACACCTTC.